This T cell receptor beta chain was captured in a study of T cell responses to AZD1222 COVID-19 vaccine. The study's findings and limits: Only a handful of AZD1222 recipients tested seropositive at baseline. Females outnumbered males among donors, who were mostly white British; clonal diversity was possibly underestimated. Epitopes outside B.1.351 and B.1.1.7 mutated regions reportedly drew nearly half of spike TCRs. No repertoire was sampled before or during the peak T cell response, only after it.

Generated by immunoSEQ multiplex PCR, the TCRdb table keeps only in-frame clones and is missing some. This table has 90,000 to 120,000 clones, nearly 90% appearing once. In regard to this clone: Its antigen is still unknown.

V was clipped by 0 bases and J by 3 bases, with 2 bases between them. The germline V gene has CDR1 MNHEY and CDR2 SMNVEV (reference sequence). The CDR3 length is 13 residues. This TCR came from an adult who received the AZD1222 COVID-19 vaccine. The sample in question was peripheral blood, obtained 28 days after the second AZD1222 dose. This sequence joins TRBV27 and TRBJ2-2, with D unresolved. CDR3 in DNA: TGTGCCAGCAGTTTATCGGACACCGGGGAGCTGTTTTTT. Its translation: CASSLSDTGELFF.